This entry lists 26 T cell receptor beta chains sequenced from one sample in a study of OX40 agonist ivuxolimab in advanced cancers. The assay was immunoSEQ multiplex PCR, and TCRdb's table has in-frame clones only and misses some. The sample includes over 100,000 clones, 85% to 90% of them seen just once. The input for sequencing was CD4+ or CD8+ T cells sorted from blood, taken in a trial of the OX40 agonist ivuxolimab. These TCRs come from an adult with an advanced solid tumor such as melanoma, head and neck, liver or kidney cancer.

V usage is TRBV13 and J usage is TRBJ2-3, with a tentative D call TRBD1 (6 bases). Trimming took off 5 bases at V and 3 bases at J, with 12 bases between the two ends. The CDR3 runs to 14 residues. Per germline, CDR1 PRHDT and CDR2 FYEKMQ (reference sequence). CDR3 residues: CASSTWTVTDTQYF. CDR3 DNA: TGTGCCAGCAGCACTTGGACAGTAACAGATACGCAGTATTTT.

The CDR3 sequence: CASSSMNSYEQYF. CDR3 coding DNA: TGTGCCAGCAGTTCTATGAACTCCTACGAGCAGTACTTC. The rearrangement links TRBV27 to TRBJ2-7; D gene ambiguous. The V gene lost 4 bases and the J gene lost 0 bases, with 7 bases spanning the gap. Germline V gene sequence: CDR1 MNHEY, CDR2 SMNVEV (reference sequence). This CDR3 is built from 13 residues.

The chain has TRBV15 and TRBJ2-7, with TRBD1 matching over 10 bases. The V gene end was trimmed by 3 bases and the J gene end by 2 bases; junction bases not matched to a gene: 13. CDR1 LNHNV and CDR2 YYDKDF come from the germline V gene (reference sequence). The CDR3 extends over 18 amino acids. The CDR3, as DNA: TGTGCCACCAGCAGGGGAACGGGACAGGGGTACACTGCCTACGAGCAGTACTTC. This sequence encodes CATSRGTGQGYTAYEQYF.

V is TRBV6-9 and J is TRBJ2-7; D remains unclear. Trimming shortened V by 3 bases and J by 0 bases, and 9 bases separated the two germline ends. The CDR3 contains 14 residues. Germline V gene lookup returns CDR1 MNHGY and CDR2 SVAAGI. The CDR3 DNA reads TGTGCCAGCAGTTACCTTAATCCCTCCTACGAGCAGTACTTC. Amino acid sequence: CASSYLNPSYEQYF.

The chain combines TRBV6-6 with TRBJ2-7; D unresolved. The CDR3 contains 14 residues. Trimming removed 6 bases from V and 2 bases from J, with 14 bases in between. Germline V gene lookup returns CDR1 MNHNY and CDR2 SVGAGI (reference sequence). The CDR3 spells CASSPAGLPYEQYF. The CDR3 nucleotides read TGTGCCAGCAGCCCCGCCGGGCTACCCTACGAGCAGTACTTC.

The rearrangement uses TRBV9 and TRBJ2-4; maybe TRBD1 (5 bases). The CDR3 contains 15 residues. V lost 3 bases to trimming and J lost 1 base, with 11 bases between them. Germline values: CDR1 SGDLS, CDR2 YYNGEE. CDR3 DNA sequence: TGTGCCAGCAGCGACTCCTCAGGGGCCAAAAACATTCAGTACTTC. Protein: CASSDSSGAKNIQYF.

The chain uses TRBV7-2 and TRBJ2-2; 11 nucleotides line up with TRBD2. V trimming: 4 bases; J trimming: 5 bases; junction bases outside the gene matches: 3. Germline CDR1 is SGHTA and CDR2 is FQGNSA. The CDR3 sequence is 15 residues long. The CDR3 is CASSSLAGGTGELFF. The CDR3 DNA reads TGTGCCAGCAGCTCTCTAGCGGGGGGTACCGGGGAGCTGTTTTTT.

CDR3 DNA: TGTGCTAGTGGTTTGTGGGGCACAGATACGCAGTATTTT. It codes for CASGLWGTDTQYF. The rearrangement uses TRBV12-5 and TRBJ2-3; D gene ambiguous. The V end lost 2 bases, the J end lost 1 base, and 4 bases lay between the germline ends. CDR3 size: 13 residues. The germline V gene has CDR1 LGHNT and CDR2 FRNRAP.

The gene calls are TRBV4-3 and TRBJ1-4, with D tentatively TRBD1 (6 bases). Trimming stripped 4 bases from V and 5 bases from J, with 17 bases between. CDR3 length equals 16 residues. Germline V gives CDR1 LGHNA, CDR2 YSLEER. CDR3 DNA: TGCGCCAGCAGCCGCTGGAGGGACAACAAGAATGAAAAACTGTTTTTT. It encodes CASSRWRDNKNEKLFF.

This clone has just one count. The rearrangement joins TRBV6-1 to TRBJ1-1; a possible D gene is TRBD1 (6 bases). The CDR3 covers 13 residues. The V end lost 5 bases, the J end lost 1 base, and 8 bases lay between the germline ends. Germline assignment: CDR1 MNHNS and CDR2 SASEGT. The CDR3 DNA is TGTGCCAGCAGTCGACAGGAGAACACTGAAGCTTTCTTT. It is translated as CASSRQENTEAFF.

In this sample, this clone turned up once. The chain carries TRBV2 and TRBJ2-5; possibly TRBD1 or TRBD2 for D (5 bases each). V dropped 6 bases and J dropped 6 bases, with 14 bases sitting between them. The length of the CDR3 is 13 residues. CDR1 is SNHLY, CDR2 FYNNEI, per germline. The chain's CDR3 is CASRAGTFQTQYF. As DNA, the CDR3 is TGTGCCAGCAGGGCCGGGACCTTTCAGACCCAGTACTTC.

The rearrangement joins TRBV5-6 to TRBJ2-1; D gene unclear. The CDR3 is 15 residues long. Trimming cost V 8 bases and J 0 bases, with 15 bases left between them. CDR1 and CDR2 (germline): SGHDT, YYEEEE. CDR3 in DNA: TGTGCCAGTAATCATCCAACCGGCTCCTACAATGAGCAGTTCTTC. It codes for CASNHPTGSYNEQFF.

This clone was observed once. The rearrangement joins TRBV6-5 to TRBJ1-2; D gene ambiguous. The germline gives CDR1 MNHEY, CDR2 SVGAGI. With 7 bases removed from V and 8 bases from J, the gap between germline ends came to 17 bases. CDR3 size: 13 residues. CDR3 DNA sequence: TGTGCCAGCACTCTACCCGGGCTCGGGGGCTACACCTTC. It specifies CASTLPGLGGYTF.

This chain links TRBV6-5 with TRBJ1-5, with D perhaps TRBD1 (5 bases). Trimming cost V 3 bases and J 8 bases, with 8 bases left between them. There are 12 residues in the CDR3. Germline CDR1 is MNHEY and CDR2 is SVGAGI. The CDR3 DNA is TGTGCCAGCAGTTATCCGGGGGAGCCCCAGCATTTT. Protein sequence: CASSYPGEPQHF.

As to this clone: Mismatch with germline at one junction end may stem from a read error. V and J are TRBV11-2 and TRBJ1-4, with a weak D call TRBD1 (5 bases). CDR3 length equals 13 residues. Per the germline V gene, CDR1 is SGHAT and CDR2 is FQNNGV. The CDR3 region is CASTLAGRGKLFF. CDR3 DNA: TGTGCCAGCACCTTAGCGGGGAGGGGAAAACTGTTTTTT. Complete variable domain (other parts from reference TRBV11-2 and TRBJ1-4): EAGVAQSPRYKIIEKRQSVAFWCNPISGHATLYWYQQILGQGPKLLIQFQNNGVVDDSQLPKDRFSAERLKGVDSTLKIQPAKLEDSAVYLCASTLAGRGKLFFGSGTQLSVL.

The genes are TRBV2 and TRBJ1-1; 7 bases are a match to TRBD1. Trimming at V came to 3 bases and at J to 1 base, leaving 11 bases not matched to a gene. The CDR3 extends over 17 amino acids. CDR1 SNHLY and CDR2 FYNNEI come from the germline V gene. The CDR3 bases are TGTGCCAGCAGTGAGGTTCTGATAGGGACAGAGAACACTGAAGCTTTCTTT. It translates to CASSEVLIGTENTEAFF.

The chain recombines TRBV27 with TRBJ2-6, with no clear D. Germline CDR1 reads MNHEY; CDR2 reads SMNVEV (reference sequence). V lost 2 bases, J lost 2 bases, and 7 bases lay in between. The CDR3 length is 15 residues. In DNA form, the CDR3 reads TGTGCCAGCAGTTTAATCGCGACTGGGGCCAACGTCCTGACTTTC. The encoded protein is CASSLIATGANVLTF.

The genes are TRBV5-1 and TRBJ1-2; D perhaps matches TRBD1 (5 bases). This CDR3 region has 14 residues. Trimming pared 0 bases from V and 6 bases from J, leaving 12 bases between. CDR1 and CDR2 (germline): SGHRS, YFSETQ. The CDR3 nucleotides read TGCGCCAGCAGCTTGGAGCAGGGCAGGCATGGCTACACCTTC. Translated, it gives CASSLEQGRHGYTF.

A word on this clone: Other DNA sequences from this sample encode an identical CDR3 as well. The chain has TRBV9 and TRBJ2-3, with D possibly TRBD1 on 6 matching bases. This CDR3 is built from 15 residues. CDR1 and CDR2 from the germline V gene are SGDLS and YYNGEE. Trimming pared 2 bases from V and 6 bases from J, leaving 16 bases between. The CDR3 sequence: CASSVRWGPGDTQYF. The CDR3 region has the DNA TGTGCCAGCAGCGTCCGTTGGGGGCCGGGGGATACGCAGTATTTT. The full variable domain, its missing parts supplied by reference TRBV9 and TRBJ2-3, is DSGVTQTPKHLITATGQRVTLRCSPRSGDLSVYWYQQSLDQGLQFLIQYYNGEERAKGNILERFSAQQFPDLHSELNLSSLELGDSALYFCASSVRWGPGDTQYFGPGTRLTVL.

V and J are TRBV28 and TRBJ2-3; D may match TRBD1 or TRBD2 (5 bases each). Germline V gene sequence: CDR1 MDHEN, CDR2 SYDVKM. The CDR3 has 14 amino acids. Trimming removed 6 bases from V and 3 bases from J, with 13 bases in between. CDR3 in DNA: TGTGCCAGCAGGCCTGGGACCTTTACAGATACGCAGTATTTT. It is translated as CASRPGTFTDTQYF.

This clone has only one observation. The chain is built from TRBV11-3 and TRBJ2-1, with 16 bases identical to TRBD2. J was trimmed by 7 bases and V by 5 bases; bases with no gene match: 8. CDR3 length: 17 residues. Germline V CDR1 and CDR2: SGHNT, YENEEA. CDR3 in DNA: TGTGCCAGCAGCCCGGGACTAGCGGGGGGGCCCTGGAATGAGCAGTTCTTC. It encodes CASSPGLAGGPWNEQFF.

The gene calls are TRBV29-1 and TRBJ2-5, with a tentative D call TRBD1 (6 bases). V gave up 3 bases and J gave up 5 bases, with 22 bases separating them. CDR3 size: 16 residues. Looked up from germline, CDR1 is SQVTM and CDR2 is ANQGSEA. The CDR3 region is CSVDGTTNRVRETQYF. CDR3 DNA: TGCAGCGTTGACGGTACAACTAACAGGGTCCGGGAGACCCAGTACTTC.

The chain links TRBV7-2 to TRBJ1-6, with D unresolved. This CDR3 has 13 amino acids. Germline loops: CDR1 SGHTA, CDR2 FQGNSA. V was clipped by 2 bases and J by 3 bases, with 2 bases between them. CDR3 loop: CASSLNYNSPLHF. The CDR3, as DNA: TGTGCCAGCAGCTTAAACTATAATTCACCCCTCCACTTT.

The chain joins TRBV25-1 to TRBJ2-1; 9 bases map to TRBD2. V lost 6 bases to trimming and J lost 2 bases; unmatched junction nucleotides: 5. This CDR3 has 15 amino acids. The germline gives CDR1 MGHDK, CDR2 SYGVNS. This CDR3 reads CASRLAGQPYNEQFF. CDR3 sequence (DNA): TGTGCCAGCAGACTAGCGGGCCAACCCTACAATGAGCAGTTCTTC.

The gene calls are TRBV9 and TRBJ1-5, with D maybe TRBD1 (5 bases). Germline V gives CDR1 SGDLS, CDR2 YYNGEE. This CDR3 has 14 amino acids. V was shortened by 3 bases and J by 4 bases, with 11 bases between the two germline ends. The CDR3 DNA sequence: TGTGCCAGCAGCGGACCGACAGTTAATCAGCCCCAGCATTTT. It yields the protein CASSGPTVNQPQHF.

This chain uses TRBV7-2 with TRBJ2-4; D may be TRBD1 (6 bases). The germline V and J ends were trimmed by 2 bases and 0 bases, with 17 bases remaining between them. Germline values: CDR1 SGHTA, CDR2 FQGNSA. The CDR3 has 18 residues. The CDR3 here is CASSLFPRGTLAKNIQYF. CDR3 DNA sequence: TGTGCCAGCAGCTTATTCCCCAGGGGAACGCTAGCCAAAAACATTCAGTACTTC.